The next 5 T cell receptor beta chains were all read from a single sample in a study of blood T cells in healthy people across ages. A second roughly 6 to 12 cycle PCR used barcoded and J-beta primers. TCRdb independently ran MiXCR on the 5' RACE reads; one entry per CDR3 protein. The sample consists of just over 800,000 distinct CDR3 sequences, less than 80% of them appearing once. The sample comprised blood. These receptors all stem from a man aged 30 to 39 in good health.

CDR3 coding DNA: TGCGCCAGCAGCCTATCGCCGGAGGGGATCGGGACGAGCTACACCTTC. It codes for CASSLSPEGIGTSYTF. V is TRBV5-1 and J is TRBJ1-2; possibly TRBD1 for D (5 bases). The V end lost 4 bases, the J end lost 9 bases, and 25 bases lay between the germline ends. From germline, CDR1 is SGHRS and CDR2 YFSETQ. This CDR3 spans 16 amino acids.

This clonotype has a handful of counts. The chain employs TRBV7-9 and TRBJ2-5, with TRBD2 as a possible D gene (5 bases). V was clipped by 5 bases and J by 2 bases, with 15 bases between them. The CDR3 has 15 amino acids. Germline V lookup: CDR1 SEHNR, CDR2 FQNEAQ (reference sequence). The chain's CDR3 is CASSITPRGQETQYF. CDR3 sequence (DNA): TGTGCCAGCAGCATTACTCCCCGGGGTCAAGAGACCCAGTACTTC.

This rearrangement joins TRBV7-2 to TRBJ1-1, with TRBD1 identical over 7 bases. Germline V CDR1 and CDR2: SGHTA, FQGNSA. This CDR3 is built from 13 residues. The V gene end was trimmed by 5 bases and the J gene end by 8 bases; junction bases not matched to a gene: 8. The CDR3, as DNA: TGTGCCAGCAGCACTGGGACAGTGTCGGAAGCTTTCTTT. As protein: CASSTGTVSEAFF.

This clonotype was recorded a few times. The rearrangement joins TRBV10-3 to TRBJ1-6; 12 nucleotides line up with TRBD1. V was clipped by 2 bases and J by 7 bases; unmatched bases: 9. Germline CDR1 is ENHRY and CDR2 is SYGVKD. CDR3 length: 18 amino acids. The CDR3 DNA reads TGTGCCATCAGTGAGGGGACAGGGGGCCATACTTTGAATTCACCCCTCCACTTT. Translated: CAISEGTGGHTLNSPLHF.

The chain links TRBV7-2 to TRBJ2-7; D is unresolved. Germline loops: CDR1 SGHTA, CDR2 FQGNSA. V lost 1 base to trimming and J lost 3 bases, with 13 bases between them. The CDR3 has 15 residues. CDR3 coding DNA: TGTGCCAGCAGCTTAGTGGCTGGGCAGAACTACGAGCAGTACTTC. This gives the protein CASSLVAGQNYEQYF. The full variable domain, completed using reference TRBV7-2 and TRBJ2-7, is GAGVSQSPSNKVTEKGKDVELRCDPISGHTALYWYRQSLGQGLEFLIYFQGNSAPDKSGLPSDRFSAERTGGSVSTLTIQRTQQEDSAVYLCASSLVAGQNYEQYFGPGTRLTVT.